This entry is about one T cell receptor beta chain. These data come from a study of technical replicates of blood from four donors. The CDR3 has 16 amino acids. Germline lookup yields CDR1 MNHEY and CDR2 SVGAGI. V shed 4 bases, J shed 4 bases, and the junction held 9 bases outside the gene matches. Generated by immunoSEQ multiplex PCR, the TCRdb table keeps only in-frame clones and is missing some. The sample lists approximately 73,000 clones; about 96% were seen once. The source of this sequence is a human donor in good health. V is TRBV6-5 and J is TRBJ1-4, with 7 positions matching TRBD1. The sequenced sample consisted of T cells isolated from PBMCs. The CDR3 loop is CASSSRQGGFNEKLFF. CDR3 nucleotides: TGTGCCAGCAGTTCCAGACAGGGAGGTTTTAATGAAAAACTGTTTTTT.